This T cell receptor beta chain was found in a study of T cell responses to AZD1222 COVID-19 vaccine (dated by TCRdb to the early 2020s). Background on the whole study: Because spike-specific TCR depth and breadth did not differ between the two schedules, AZD1222 recipients who got a second dose at roughly 4 weeks were pooled with those who got a second dose at roughly 12 weeks. A total of about 240 trial participants underwent TCR sequencing, of whom 207 received two doses of AZD1222 and about 25 received two doses of the MenACWY control vaccine. Trial participants were enrolled by age into 18-55, 56-69 and 70-plus year subgroups, with roughly 160, 29 and 62 TCR-sequenced participants respectively.

The CDR3 regions of human TCRbeta chains were subjected to immunosequencing. Per the authors' processing: Repertoire TCRs were matched against a reference library of SARS-CoV-2-specific TCRs generated with the MIRA antigen-specificity platform. Breadth was defined as the fraction of unique TCRs that were SARS-CoV-2-associated. Depth was defined as the fraction of total T cells that were SARS-CoV-2-associated. Each spike-specific TCR was assigned to its reactive spike region and to a CD4 or CD8 class using the MIRA data. Log10-transformed breadth and depth values were compared by one-way ANOVA with Sidak's multiple comparisons tests. Drawn from immuneACCESS, this table holds only the in-frame rearrangements with V and J called that TCRdb kept. Clones are partly lost; checked studies trace under half to an unresolved V gene and leave the rest unexplained. V and J calls and clone size are as listed in that table; D and trimming were resolved from the DNA. The sample data list about 93,000 clones, and about 86% of these were observed just once. Jointly, the top ten make up 5.5% to 7% of the sample.

V is cut back by 5 bases and J by 9 bases, with 13 bases in the junction unmatched. Counted from cysteine to phenylalanine, this CDR3 has 16 amino acids. Only the CDR3 region is kept as DNA, spanning 48 bases read in frame from base 1. The CDR1 and CDR2 encoded by the germline V gene are MDHEN and SYDVKM. The paper as a whole reports these results and caveats: CD4 TCRs associated with the vaccine covered the entire spike protein, and the dominant responses were in regions 160-218 and 743-854. A significant rise in spike-specific TCR breadth and depth was observed after two AZD1222 doses relative to day 0 and relative to MenACWY recipients. Reportedly, almost half of the unique spike-specific TCRs recognized epitopes lying outside the regions that are mutated in the B.1.351 and B.1.1.7 variants. Because no day 14 peak-response samples were available, the repertoires could be characterized only after the peak T cell response. Conclusions about previously exposed vaccinees were limited because only six AZD1222 recipients were SARS-CoV-2 seropositive at baseline. Participants were mostly white British, with more females than males. The authors suggested clonal diversity may have been underestimated. In the small 56-69-year group, the increase in depth fell short of significance, most likely because of low power.

Concerning this clone itself: It has no known antigen specificity. No base qualities exist here, and no much larger clone lies one base off it.

What this sample's time point label stands for: baseline before first vaccination. Vaccinee samples came from UK trials COV001 and COV002, including a single-blind randomized controlled phase 2/3 trial of AZD1222 (ChAdOx1 nCoV-19) in healthy adults. For TCRbeta chain sequencing, PBMC samples were collected from trial participants at day 0 and at day 28 after the second dose. This chain is built from TRBV28 and TRBJ1-6; 7 bases in the middle match TRBD1. Sequencing used peripheral blood, obtained on day 0 of AZD1222 vaccination. The TCR comes from an adult in good health. The CDR3 sequence is CASSPAAGGLSSPLHF. In nucleotide form, the sequence is TGTGCCAGCAGTCCCGCGGCAGGGGGATTAAGTTCACCCCTCCACTTT.